One T cell receptor beta chain is described in this entry. Antigen unknown. Isolating CD4+ T cells followed less than 11 days of culture. Everyone in the study got two shots of either the BNT162b2 or mRNA-1273 vaccine. Researchers swapped half the medium for IL-2 medium on both days 3 and 7. The data derive from a study of vaccination effects on CD4 cells after COVID-19. Study-wide context: Sampling occurred a median 72 days post second dose, range 14 to 241.

Study conclusions and caveats: Marked clonal contraction of infection- and vaccine-induced clones was seen late after vaccination. Cross-reactivity with common cold coronaviruses was shown by only 1 of 255 vaccine-induced clones in healthy vaccinees.

Some clones are missing from TCRdb's copy, which holds only in-frame ones; the method was immunoSEQ multiplex PCR. The sample carries tens of thousands of clones, 70% to 75% recorded once. This sequence originates from a human donor who received a COVID-19 vaccine. The sample here was CD4+ T cells from PBMCs cultured without peptide, taken after COVID-19 vaccination.

The CDR3 sequence: CASSQFAGLRTDTQYF. The CDR3, as DNA: TGTGCCAGCAGCCAATTTGCGGGGCTGAGAACAGATACGCAGTATTTT. This chain joins TRBV3-1 (or the pseudogene TRBV3-2) and TRBJ2-3; D perhaps matches TRBD2 (6 bases). This CDR3 comprises 16 residues. Trimming took off 2 bases at V and 3 bases at J, with 15 bases between the two ends. The germline CDR1 and CDR2 sequences are LGHDT and YNNKEL (reference sequence).